A single sample is the source of the 17 T cell receptor beta chains below, sequenced in a study of cytomegalovirus exposure and HLA in healthy donors. It was with 60 Vbeta and 13 Jbeta primers that the PCR ran. Data came from immunoSEQ multiplex PCR; TCRdb stores just in-frame clones and leaves some out. The sample comprises 180,000 or so clones, around 80% of which are singletons, and less than 1.5% rests with the top ten. Sequenced input: PBMCs. All receptors come from a girl aged 10-17 years in good health and CMV-seropositive.

This chain joins TRBV5-4 and TRBJ2-3; TRBD1 matches at 8 bases. V shed 6 bases, J shed 2 bases, and the junction held 17 bases outside the gene matches. Germline V lookup: CDR1 SGHNT, CDR2 YYREEE (reference sequence). This CDR3 spans 18 amino acids. CDR3 region: CASTPWTGSNLHTDTQYF. The CDR3, as DNA: TGTGCCAGCACCCCCTGGACAGGGTCAAACCTCCACACAGATACGCAGTATTTT.

This chain joins TRBV11-2 and TRBJ2-2, with TRBD2 matching over 12 bases. CDR1 and CDR2 from the germline V gene are SGHAT and FQNNGV. This CDR3 has 14 residues. V dropped 6 bases and J dropped 7; count of bases not matched to a gene: 3. CDR3 sequence reads: CASRLAGGDGELFF. The CDR3 nucleotides read TGTGCCAGCAGACTAGCGGGAGGAGACGGGGAGCTGTTTTTT.

This clone came up a few times. The chain carries TRBV5-1 and TRBJ2-5, with a possible D match to TRBD1 (5 bases). Per the germline V gene, CDR1 is SGHRS and CDR2 is YFSETQ. V lost 3 bases, J lost 4 bases, and 13 bases lay in between. The CDR3 loop spans 14 amino acids. In nucleotides, the CDR3 is TGCGCCAGCAGCTATCCTAGTGGGGCAGAGACCCAGTACTTC. Translated, it gives CASSYPSGAETQYF.

The chain recombines TRBV11-2 with TRBJ2-1; maybe TRBD2 (5 bases). Per the germline V gene, CDR1 is SGHAT and CDR2 is FQNNGV. The CDR3 covers 14 residues. Trimming cost V 3 bases and J 4 bases, with 10 bases left between them. The CDR3 bases are TGTGCCAGCAGCTTGGACTTACCTTACAATGAGCAGTTCTTC. Its translation is CASSLDLPYNEQFF.

The J gene is TRBJ2-1, the V gene TRBV7-9, with 11 bases aligning to TRBD2. J lost 4 bases, V lost 5 bases, and 10 bases had no gene match. Germline loops: CDR1 SEHNR, CDR2 FQNEAQ (reference sequence). This CDR3 comprises 17 residues. The CDR3 here is CASSPRTGTSGYNEQFF. The CDR3 DNA reads TGTGCCAGCAGCCCACGTACCGGGACTAGCGGATACAATGAGCAGTTCTTC. Full variable domain (outside the CDR3, taken from reference TRBV7-9 and TRBJ2-1): DTGVSQNPRHKITKRGQNVTFRCDPISEHNRLYWYRQTLGQGPEFLTYFQNEAQLEKSRLLSDRFSAERPKGSFSTLEIQRTEQGDSAMYLCASSPRTGTSGYNEQFFGPGTRLTVL.

The V gene is TRBV5-1, the J gene TRBJ1-4, with 10 bases that match TRBD1. Germline lookup yields CDR1 SGHRS and CDR2 YFSETQ. This CDR3 region has 16 residues. V was pared by 3 bases and J by 5 bases, with 7 bases of the junction left unmatched. CDR3 in DNA: TGCGCCAGCAGCTCGGGGGGACAGGGGAAGAATGAAAAACTGTTTTTT. Translation gives CASSSGGQGKNEKLFF.

There are a few counts of this clone. The gene calls are TRBV6-5 and TRBJ2-2; TRBD2 matches at 8 bases. This CDR3 region has 14 residues. V trimming: 9 bases; J trimming: 5 bases; junction bases outside the gene matches: 8. Per the germline V gene, CDR1 is MNHEY and CDR2 is SVGAGI. In DNA form, the CDR3 reads TGTGCCAGTTCGGGAGGGTCGGGTACCGGGGAGCTGTTTTTT. This codes for CASSGGSGTGELFF.

This sequence joins TRBV10-3 and TRBJ2-1, with a possible D match to TRBD1 (5 bases). The germline V gene has CDR1 ENHRY and CDR2 SYGVKD. CDR3 length: 15 residues. Deletions cut 6 bases from V and 6 bases from J, with 18 bases between. CDR3: CAISFKSDNPNEQFF. DNA for the CDR3: TGTGCCATCAGCTTCAAATCGGACAACCCCAATGAGCAGTTCTTC.

In its sample, this clone was seen a few times. The V and J genes are TRBV4-3 and TRBJ2-1; TRBD1 aligns across 7 bases. Germline V gene data show CDR1 as LGHNA and CDR2 as YSLEER. The CDR3 has 16 residues. The J segment lost 5 bases and the V segment lost 2 bases, leaving 9 bases of the junction unmatched. The CDR3 DNA is TGCGCCAGCAGCCAATTTTCCGGACAGGTAAACAATGAGCAGTTCTTC. Its protein product is CASSQFSGQVNNEQFF.

This sequence joins TRBV9 and TRBJ2-4, with D possibly being TRBD2 (5 bases). Germline V gene data show CDR1 as SGDLS and CDR2 as YYNGEE. Trimming left V 0 bases short and J 2 bases short, with 18 bases between. The CDR3 covers 18 residues. This CDR3 reads CASSVGSAYSVTKNIQYF. CDR3 nucleotide sequence: TGTGCCAGCAGCGTAGGCTCCGCATATAGCGTAACCAAAAACATTCAGTACTTC. The entire variable domain, with the rest obtained from reference TRBV9 and TRBJ2-4, is as follows: DSGVTQTPKHLITATGQRVTLRCSPRSGDLSVYWYQQSLDQGLQFLIQYYNGEERAKGNILERFSAQQFPDLHSELNLSSLELGDSALYFCASSVGSAYSVTKNIQYFGAGTRLSVL.

The chain's CDR3 is CASSRGGSITGELFF. CDR3 in DNA: TGTGCCAGCAGCCGCGGGGGGTCAATCACCGGGGAGCTGTTTTTT. The chain is built from TRBV7-9 and TRBJ2-2, with 8 bases that match TRBD2. Germline CDR1 SEHNR, CDR2 FQNEAQ (reference sequence). V lost 5 bases and J lost 4; bases outside the gene matches: 6. This CDR3 region has 15 residues.

The chain employs TRBV19 and TRBJ1-2; D may be TRBD1 (5 bases). Looked up from germline, CDR1 is LNHDA and CDR2 is SQIVND (reference sequence). The CDR3 sequence is 11 residues long. Deletions cut 6 bases from V and 7 bases from J, with 9 bases between. The CDR3 here is CASSPGSGYTF. CDR3 nucleotide sequence: TGTGCCAGTAGCCCAGGGTCTGGCTACACCTTC.

The J gene is TRBJ1-2, the V gene TRBV5-8; weak D call: TRBD1 (6 bases). The CDR3 has 16 amino acids. Germline assignment: CDR1 SGHTS and CDR2 YDEGEE. V was shortened by 4 bases and J by 0 bases, with 16 bases between the two germline ends. CDR3 residues: CASSRGQKLTNYGYTF. CDR3 nucleotide sequence: TGTGCCAGCAGCCGCGGACAGAAGCTGACTAACTATGGCTACACCTTC. The complete variable domain, with remaining parts taken from reference TRBV5-8 and TRBJ1-2, reads EAGVTQSPTHLIKTRGQQATLRCSPISGHTSVYWYQQALGLGLQFLLWYDEGEERNRGNFPPRFSGRQFPNYSSELNVNALELEDSALYLCASSRGQKLTNYGYTFGSGTRLTVV.

This sequence joins TRBV7-9 and TRBJ2-3, with D uncertain. Trimming removed 4 bases at V and 2 bases at J, with 16 bases between. CDR1 and CDR2 (germline): SEHNR, FQNEAQ (reference sequence). The CDR3 runs to 16 residues. DNA for the CDR3: TGTGCCAGCAGCTCCGTAAGGAGAGGCCCCACAGATACGCAGTATTTT. Protein product: CASSSVRRGPTDTQYF.

The chain employs TRBV18 and TRBJ1-1, with D perhaps TRBD1 (6 bases). The CDR3 spans 13 residues. The V gene's germline CDR1 is KGHSH and CDR2 LQKENI. Trimming pared 3 bases from V and 5 bases from J, leaving 10 bases between. The CDR3 sequence is CASSPQQGTEAFF. In DNA, the CDR3 is TGTGCCAGCTCACCCCAACAGGGAACTGAAGCTTTCTTT.

The chain is built from TRBV10-1 and TRBJ2-2; TRBD1 agrees at 8 bases. There are 16 residues in the CDR3. After removal of 5 bases from V and 4 bases from J, the junction contained 9 bases not matched to a gene. Germline CDR1 and CDR2: WNHNN and SYGVQD (reference sequence). The DNA for the CDR3 is TGCGCCAGCAGTTACCGAACAGGGGGAGTCACCGGGGAGCTGTTTTTT. Translating gives CASSYRTGGVTGELFF.

CDR3 DNA: TGCGCCAGCAGCTTGGGGCGGGAGGGCCTAGATACGCAGTATTTT. It is translated as CASSLGREGLDTQYF. V gene TRBV5-1 combines with J gene TRBJ2-3, with 9 positions matching TRBD2. With 0 bases clipped from V and 5 bases from J, the junction kept 4 bases outside the gene matches. This CDR3 region has 15 residues. CDR1 is SGHRS and CDR2 is YFSETQ in the germline V gene.